One and the same sample provided the 15 T cell receptor beta chains below, sequenced in a study of cytomegalovirus exposure and HLA in healthy donors. Primers: 60 Vbeta forward and 13 Jbeta reverse. The assay was immunoSEQ multiplex PCR, and TCRdb's table has in-frame clones only and misses some. The table lists some 220,000 clones, 77% of them singletons, with around 2.9% in the top ten. Sequencing was carried out using PBMCs. These receptors were collected from an older woman in good health and CMV-seropositive.

This clone was observed a single time. This chain links TRBV5-1 with TRBJ1-2; a weak D match, TRBD1 (5 bases). In germline, CDR1 is SGHRS, CDR2 YFSETQ. Trimming removed 2 bases at V and 5 bases at J, with 22 bases between. This CDR3 is built from 17 residues. CDR3 protein: CASSFGSSETALYGYTF. CDR3 nucleotide sequence: TGCGCCAGCAGCTTTGGAAGCTCCGAGACAGCTCTATATGGCTACACCTTC.

The V and J genes are TRBV27 and TRBJ2-7, with D tentatively TRBD1 (6 bases). Trimming left V 5 bases short and J 6 bases short, with 11 bases between. The CDR3 has 12 amino acids. Germline loops: CDR1 MNHEY, CDR2 SMNVEV (reference sequence). CDR3 region: CASSTRGSEQYF. The CDR3 nucleotides are TGTGCCAGCAGTACCAGGGGCTCCGAGCAGTACTTC.

The V call is TRBV6-1, the J call TRBJ1-2; no firm D call. From germline, CDR1 is MNHNS and CDR2 SASEGT. The V and J ends lost 0 bases and 3 bases respectively, with 11 bases between them. The CDR3 totals 15 residues. The DNA for the CDR3 is TGTGCCAGCAGTGAAGCGCGAGGACTCGACTATGGCTACACCTTC. This codes for CASSEARGLDYGYTF.

The V and J genes are TRBV9 and TRBJ2-5; TRBD1 matches 8 bases. The CDR3 length is 15 residues. J gave up 2 bases and V 4 bases, and 7 bases lay outside the gene matches. CDR1 SGDLS and CDR2 YYNGEE come from the germline V gene. The CDR3: CASSPGTGPQETQYF. CDR3 DNA sequence: TGTGCCAGCAGCCCGGGGACAGGCCCACAAGAGACCCAGTACTTC.

The rearrangement uses TRBV5-1 and TRBJ1-6; D is uncertain. V lost 4 bases to trimming and J lost 8 bases, with 13 bases between them. The CDR3 spans 14 residues. The germline V gene has CDR1 SGHRS and CDR2 YFSETQ. Here the CDR3 DNA reads TGCGCCAGCAGCCCTGGGCGGGCGGATTCACCCCTCCACTTT. Translated, it gives CASSPGRADSPLHF.

This chain links TRBV5-1 with TRBJ1-1, with no clear D. The CDR3 runs 15 residues. Trimming cost V 0 bases and J 0 bases, with 9 bases left between them. CDR1 and CDR2 from the germline V gene are SGHRS and YFSETQ. CDR3 nucleotides: TGCGCCAGCAGCTTGGTGCCCGGTTTGAACACTGAAGCTTTCTTT. This encodes CASSLVPGLNTEAFF.

This rearrangement joins TRBV28 to TRBJ2-1; 10 bases are a match to TRBD2. This CDR3 spans 15 amino acids. The germline V gene encodes CDR1 MDHEN and CDR2 SYDVKM. The ends lost 6 bases at V and 7 bases at J; junction bases unmatched: 9. CDR3 residues: CASSVAGGVSNEQFF. CDR3 bases: TGTGCCAGCAGCGTAGCGGGGGGCGTGTCGAATGAGCAGTTCTTC.

This clone was detected only a few times. The gene calls are TRBV7-2 and TRBJ2-5; 9 nucleotides match TRBD2. Trimming removed 2 bases from V and 4 bases from J; junction bases left unmatched: 8. The germline CDR1 and CDR2 sequences are SGHTA and FQGNSA. The CDR3 consists of 16 residues. The CDR3 loop is CASSLWRGGLGETQYF. CDR3 bases: TGTGCCAGCAGCTTATGGCGGGGGGGCCTGGGAGAGACCCAGTACTTC.

The chain joins TRBV7-9 to TRBJ2-1; no reliable D call. CDR1 and CDR2 from the germline V gene are SEHNR and FQNEAQ (reference sequence). The CDR3 extends over 14 amino acids. The ends were cut back, 0 bases at V and 7 bases at J, with 10 bases in the middle. Written as DNA, the CDR3 is TGTGCCAGCAGCTTAGCGGGCAGGTGGAATGAGCAGTTCTTC. Translating gives CASSLAGRWNEQFF.

This chain connects TRBV30 to TRBJ1-3; perhaps TRBD1 as D (5 bases). V lost 0 bases and J lost 3, with 15 bases in between. Per the germline V gene, CDR1 is GTSNPN and CDR2 is SVGIG (reference sequence). The CDR3 consists of 16 residues. CDR3 sequence reads: CAWSVHRGGFGNTIYF. The CDR3 nucleotides read TGTGCCTGGAGTGTACATCGGGGGGGATTTGGAAACACCATATATTTT.

This chain links TRBV6-6 with TRBJ1-2; TRBD1 is a possible D gene (5 bases). In germline, CDR1 is MNHNY, CDR2 SVGAGI (reference sequence). The CDR3 has 15 residues. Trimming stripped 7 bases from V and 0 bases from J, with 15 bases between. The CDR3 spells CASTKGQTANYGYTF. The CDR3 bases are TGTGCCAGCACAAAGGGGCAGACCGCTAACTATGGCTACACCTTC.

Here the CDR3 reads CAISEPSGHRIGETQYF. For the CDR3, the DNA is TGTGCCATCAGTGAGCCCTCGGGACACCGAATCGGAGAGACCCAGTACTTC. The genes are TRBV10-3 and TRBJ2-5, with D perhaps matching TRBD1 (6 bases). CDR1 is ENHRY and CDR2 is SYGVKD in the germline V gene. Deletions cut 2 bases from V and 4 bases from J, with 20 bases between. This CDR3 is 17 amino acids long.

The chain carries TRBV2 and TRBJ1-5; tentative D call: TRBD1 (6 bases). This CDR3 region has 14 residues. Trimming cost V 2 bases and J 5 bases, with 10 bases left between them. Germline V gene sequence: CDR1 SNHLY, CDR2 FYNNEI. In DNA, the CDR3 is TGTGCCAGCAGTGAAACATCAGGGGATCAGCCCCAGCATTTT. Its translation: CASSETSGDQPQHF. Filled out from reference TRBV2 and TRBJ1-5, the complete variable domain reads EPEVTQTPSHQVTQMGQEVILRCVPISNHLYFYWYRQILGQKVEFLVSFYNNEISEKSEIFDDQFSVERPDGSNFTLKIRSTKLEDSAMYFCASSETSGDQPQHFGDGTRLSIL.

CDR3 in amino acids: CASSKGQGLHEQYF. CDR3 nucleotide sequence: TGTGCCAGCAGCAAGGGACAGGGGTTGCACGAGCAGTACTTC. This chain uses TRBV7-9 with TRBJ2-7; 10 nucleotides match TRBD1. Looked up from germline, CDR1 is SEHNR and CDR2 is FQNEAQ (reference sequence). V shed 5 bases, J shed 5 bases, and the junction held 6 bases outside the gene matches. CDR3 length: 14 residues.

The chain employs TRBV29-1 and TRBJ2-5, with a tentative D call TRBD1 (6 bases). CDR1 is SQVTM, CDR2 ANQGSEA, per germline. V lost 3 bases and J lost 5, with 10 bases in between. The CDR3 loop spans 12 amino acids. CDR3: CSVDTGLETQYF. In nucleotides, the CDR3 is TGCAGCGTTGACACAGGGTTGGAGACCCAGTACTTC.